The next 26 T cell receptor beta chains were all read from a single sample in a study of shared clonotypes between healthy human individuals. The table came from immunoSEQ multiplex PCR; TCRdb's copy has only in-frame clones and leaves some out. The data contain about 1.1 million clones, roughly 74% of them singletons. Sequencing input: memory CD4+ T cells from PBMCs. Documented subset: CD45RA-negative fraction. The receptors come from a man aged 18 to 29 in good health. Some clones in this sample may be carry-over from other donors' samples.

Of note for this clone: This CDR3 is also generated by other DNA sequences in the sample. This chain connects TRBV5-1 to TRBJ2-5; no clear D. V shed 4 bases and J shed 2 bases, with 9 bases lying between them. The CDR3 length is 13 residues. Per the germline V gene, CDR1 is SGHRS and CDR2 is YFSETQ. The CDR3 loop is CASSPIPQETQYF. CDR3 DNA sequence: TGCGCCAGCAGCCCGATCCCTCAAGAGACCCAGTACTTC.

This clone has ten or more counts. V usage is TRBV9 and J usage is TRBJ1-1; TRBD1 aligns across 9 bases. Germline trimming cut 3 bases from V and 4 bases from J; bases unmatched to any gene: 7. The CDR3 has 15 residues. CDR1 is SGDLS and CDR2 is YYNGEE in the germline V gene. CDR3 coding DNA: TGTGCCAGCAGCGCCGGGACAGGGTTGGGCACTGAAGCTTTCTTT. Its translation is CASSAGTGLGTEAFF.

The CDR3 is CASRPDPQETQYF. The CDR3 DNA reads as TGCGCCAGCAGACCCGACCCACAAGAGACCCAGTACTTC. The chain links TRBV5-1 to TRBJ2-5; D unresolved. Per the germline V gene, CDR1 is SGHRS and CDR2 is YFSETQ. The CDR3 is made up of 13 amino acids. Trimming pared 5 bases from V and 2 bases from J, leaving 10 bases between.

The rearrangement joins TRBV28 to TRBJ2-1; D is unclear. CDR1 is MDHEN and CDR2 is SYDVKM in the germline V gene. This CDR3 is 16 amino acids long. Trimming cost V 4 bases and J 0 bases, with 13 bases left between them. CDR3 loop: CASSSRFSSSYNEQFF. The CDR3 DNA sequence: TGTGCCAGCAGTTCCAGGTTTTCTAGCTCCTACAATGAGCAGTTCTTC.

This clone was counted only a few times. The chain is built from TRBV7-8 and TRBJ1-1; 10 bases are a match to TRBD1. Looked up from germline, CDR1 is SGHVS and CDR2 is FQNEAQ. The CDR3 spans 18 residues. The J segment lost 0 bases and the V segment lost 5 bases, leaving 12 bases of the junction unmatched. The CDR3 sequence: CASSRSGTGEYMNTEAFF. DNA for the CDR3: TGTGCCAGCAGCCGTTCAGGGACAGGGGAATATATGAACACTGAAGCTTTCTTT.

A single count supports this clone. The chain is built from TRBV19 and TRBJ2-5; D ambiguous. CDR3 length: 17 residues. The germline V gene encodes CDR1 LNHDA and CDR2 SQIVND (reference sequence). Trimming removed 4 bases from V and 1 base from J, with 19 bases in between. In DNA form, the CDR3 reads TGTGCCAGTAGTACAGAACCTCCTTTGGGCCTCCAAGAGACCCAGTACTTC. This codes for CASSTEPPLGLQETQYF.

This chain links TRBV7-9 with TRBJ1-2; 7 bases are shared with TRBD1. The germline CDR1 and CDR2 sequences are SEHNR and FQNEAQ (reference sequence). This CDR3 region has 13 residues. After removal of 4 bases from V and 4 bases from J, the junction contained 3 bases not matched to a gene. CDR3 in amino acids: CASSSGQVYGYTF. CDR3 sequence (DNA): TGTGCCAGCAGCTCTGGACAGGTCTATGGCTACACCTTC.

The chain employs TRBV7-8 and TRBJ2-5; the D call may be TRBD1 or TRBD2 (5 bases each). Trimming took 5 bases from V and 1 from J, leaving 17 bases between them. The CDR3 extends over 16 amino acids. Germline V CDR1 and CDR2: SGHVS, FQNEAQ. CDR3: CASSLGVGTGQETQYF. CDR3 DNA: TGTGCCAGCAGCCTAGGGGTGGGGACGGGCCAAGAGACCCAGTACTTC.

V usage is TRBV5-4 and J usage is TRBJ2-2; D gene unclear. Trimming cost V 1 base and J 0 bases, with 7 bases left between them. Germline V gene lookup returns CDR1 SGHNT and CDR2 YYREEE (reference sequence). CDR3 length: 15 residues. CDR3 amino acids: CASSLRPPNTGELFF. CDR3 in DNA: TGTGCCAGCAGCTTGCGCCCGCCGAACACCGGGGAGCTGTTTTTT.

A single count supports this clone. V gene TRBV5-4 combines with J gene TRBJ1-2; weak D call: TRBD1 (6 bases). The V and J ends lost 4 bases and 1 base respectively, with 14 bases between them. There are 15 residues in the CDR3. CDR1 is SGHNT, CDR2 YYREEE, per germline (reference sequence). CDR3 nucleotides: TGTGCCAGCAGCCCCCCGGGGGCCCTTAACTATGGCTACACCTTC. This codes for CASSPPGALNYGYTF. The full variable domain, completed using reference TRBV5-4 and TRBJ1-2, is ETGVTQSPTHLIKTRGQQVTLRCSSQSGHNTVSWYQQALGQGPQFIFQYYREEENGRGNFPPRFSGLQFPNYSSELNVNALELDDSALYLCASSPPGALNYGYTFGSGTRLTVV.

As for this clone: Other DNA sequences in this sample translate to the same CDR3. The CDR3 nucleotides are TGTGCCAGCAGCTTAACTGGGGGTAATGAGCAGTTCTTC. It codes for CASSLTGGNEQFF. V gene TRBV7-3 combines with J gene TRBJ2-1; perhaps D is TRBD1 or TRBD2 (5 bases each). V shed 0 bases and J shed 7 bases, with 7 bases lying between them. This CDR3 spans 13 amino acids. CDR1 is SGHTA, CDR2 FQGTGA, per germline.

This clone appeared once. V and J are TRBV5-1 and TRBJ2-5; 8 bases map to TRBD1. Per germline, CDR1 SGHRS and CDR2 YFSETQ. The CDR3 contains 14 residues. V lost 4 bases to trimming and J lost 7 bases; unmatched junction nucleotides: 9. CDR3: CASSPGQGSGTQYF. The CDR3 DNA is TGCGCCAGCAGCCCCGGACAGGGCTCAGGGACCCAGTACTTC.

This chain uses TRBV14 with TRBJ2-7; TRBD1 aligns across 8 bases. The trim removed 4 bases at V and 0 bases at J, leaving 5 bases unmatched. Per the germline V gene, CDR1 is SGHDN and CDR2 is FVKESK. The CDR3 is 15 residues long. The CDR3 loop is CASSPIGTGSYEQYF. The DNA of the CDR3 is TGTGCCAGCAGCCCGATCGGGACAGGCTCCTACGAGCAGTACTTC.

This chain connects TRBV2 to TRBJ2-5; no definite D call. V was cut by 7 bases and J by 4 bases, with 10 bases left in between. Germline assignment: CDR1 SNHLY and CDR2 FYNNEI. The length of the CDR3 is 12 residues. The DNA of the CDR3 is TGTGCCAGCACCCCTGTAAGAGAGACCCAGTACTTC. It yields the protein CASTPVRETQYF.

The chain is built from TRBV10-3 and TRBJ2-1; 10 bases match TRBD1. V lost 4 bases and J lost 2; bases outside the gene matches: 2. The CDR3 runs 15 residues. The V gene's germline CDR1 is ENHRY and CDR2 SYGVKD. The CDR3 reads CAISGDRGTYNEQFF. The CDR3 nucleotides are TGTGCCATCAGTGGGGACAGGGGAACCTACAATGAGCAGTTCTTC.

This chain connects TRBV30 to TRBJ2-2; D gene ambiguous. Germline CDR1 GTSNPN, CDR2 SVGIG (reference sequence). The CDR3 runs to 15 residues. V gave up 0 bases and J gave up 3 bases, with 11 bases separating them. The CDR3 spells CAWSVRGVHTGELFF. The DNA for the CDR3 is TGTGCCTGGAGTGTACGTGGGGTTCACACCGGGGAGCTGTTTTTT.

The J gene is TRBJ2-7, the V gene TRBV27; the match to TRBD1 covers 9 bases. The CDR3 sequence is 14 residues long. Trimming at V came to 1 base and at J to 7 bases, leaving 5 bases not matched to a gene. Germline V CDR1 and CDR2: MNHEY, SMNVEV (reference sequence). In nucleotides, the CDR3 is TGTGCCAGCAGTTTATTGGGACAGGGAGGGGAGCAGTACTTC. Translated, it gives CASSLLGQGGEQYF.

This clone was observed once. The CDR3 sequence is CASSRQGAGYTEAFF. The CDR3 coding sequence is TGTGCCAGCAGCCGGCAGGGGGCGGGTTACACTGAAGCTTTCTTT. This sequence joins TRBV4-2 and TRBJ1-1; 8 bases are a match to TRBD1. The CDR3 loop spans 15 amino acids. Germline V gives CDR1 LGHNA, CDR2 YNFKEQ. The J segment lost 3 bases and the V segment lost 4 bases, leaving 7 bases of the junction unmatched.

This clone showed up just a few times. The gene calls are TRBV5-1 and TRBJ1-1; no firm D call. The germline CDR1 and CDR2 sequences are SGHRS and YFSETQ. This CDR3 has 13 amino acids. V was pared by 0 bases and J by 0 bases, with 3 bases between. This chain's CDR3 is CASSLDLNTEAFF. In DNA form, the CDR3 reads TGCGCCAGCAGCTTGGATCTGAACACTGAAGCTTTCTTT.

This clone has just a few counts. The chain carries TRBV28 and TRBJ2-7; D is possibly TRBD1 (6 bases). The ends were cut back, 7 bases at V and 1 base at J, with 17 bases in the middle. In germline, CDR1 is MDHEN, CDR2 SYDVKM. CDR3 length equals 15 residues. The CDR3 protein is CASTYRVKGSYEQYF. The CDR3 nucleotides are TGTGCCAGCACCTACAGGGTAAAGGGGTCCTACGAGCAGTACTTC.

The rearrangement links TRBV4-3 to TRBJ2-1; 9 positions match TRBD2. After removal of 0 bases from V and 12 bases from J, the junction contained 12 bases not matched to a gene. The CDR3 length is 16 residues. Germline CDR1 is LGHNA and CDR2 is YSLEER. The CDR3 region is CASSQDPSGRLFGQFF. In DNA, the CDR3 is TGCGCCAGCAGCCAAGATCCCAGCGGGAGGCTCTTTGGGCAGTTCTTC.

The J gene is TRBJ1-4, the V gene TRBV28; the match to TRBD1 covers 8 bases. V shed 1 base and J 8 bases; nucleotides not matched to a gene: 6. Germline V lookup: CDR1 MDHEN, CDR2 SYDVKM. This CDR3 spans 15 amino acids. The CDR3 nucleotides are TGTGCCAGCAGTTTATCGGACAGGGTGGCCGAAAAACTGTTTTTT. This sequence encodes CASSLSDRVAEKLFF.

The V call is TRBV7-2, the J call TRBJ2-7; 8 bases align to TRBD2. CDR1 SGHTA and CDR2 FQGNSA come from the germline V gene. The CDR3 runs to 15 residues. Losses at the gene ends were 5 bases for V and 0 bases for J; bases not matched to a gene: 6. CDR3 residues: CASSISGTGSYEQYF. For the CDR3, the DNA is TGTGCCAGCAGCATTAGCGGGACCGGCTCCTACGAGCAGTACTTC.

The chain carries TRBV28 and TRBJ1-3; D unclear. CDR1 is MDHEN and CDR2 is SYDVKM in the germline V gene. CDR3 length: 13 amino acids. Trimming pared 6 bases from V and 2 bases from J, leaving 8 bases between. DNA of the CDR3: TGTGCCAGCAGAGGCGCCGCTGGAAACACCATATATTTT. Translation: CASRGAAGNTIYF.

To note about this clone: This likely stems from a read error, as it lies one base from a far larger clone. This chain connects TRBV7-9 to TRBJ2-7; D is ambiguous. Trimming shortened V by 4 bases and J by 4 bases, and 5 bases separated the two germline ends. This CDR3 has 11 amino acids. Germline CDR1 and CDR2: SEHNR and FQNEAQ (reference sequence). CDR3 sequence (DNA): TGTGCCAGCAGCTCATATTACGAGCAGTACTTC. Its translation: CASSSYYEQYF.

This clone was found a few times. This sequence joins TRBV11-2 and TRBJ1-1; perhaps TRBD1 as D (5 bases). This CDR3 has 13 residues. Trimming removed 5 bases at V and 2 bases at J, with 9 bases between. In germline, CDR1 is SGHAT, CDR2 FQNNGV. Here the CDR3 reads CASSTDSNTEAFF. CDR3 bases: TGTGCCAGCAGCACCGACAGTAACACTGAAGCTTTCTTT. Filled out from reference TRBV11-2 and TRBJ1-1, the complete variable domain reads EAGVAQSPRYKIIEKRQSVAFWCNPISGHATLYWYQQILGQGPKLLIQFQNNGVVDDSQLPKDRFSAERLKGVDSTLKIQPAKLEDSAVYLCASSTDSNTEAFFGQGTRLTVV.